One sample yielded the 27 T cell receptor beta chains listed below, sequenced in a study of T-cell memory formation after mild COVID-19. TCRdb redid the calling of the 5' RACE reads with MiXCR, one entry per CDR3 protein. The sample comprises around 340,000 distinct CDR3 sequences, approximately 15% of which are singletons, and about 20% rests with the top ten. Material for sequencing was PBMCs or a T cell subset sorted from them (not recorded which). Every receptor here comes from a man aged 18 to 30 who had mild COVID-19 (a few samples of this study predate the infection). Cell type and time point are not known.

This clonotype was detected many times. The chain has TRBV7-2 and TRBJ2-7; D unclear. With 1 base removed from V and 1 base from J, the gap between germline ends came to 20 bases. Germline V lookup: CDR1 SGHTA, CDR2 FQGNSA. This CDR3 has 18 residues. The CDR3, as DNA: TGTGCCAGCAGCTTAGGGGTTCTAAAGGACCGACGATCCTACGAGCAGTACGTC. Its protein is CASSLGVLKDRRSYEQYV.

This clonotype has just a few counts. V usage is TRBV7-8 and J usage is TRBJ1-5; 11 nucleotides line up with TRBD1. Germline V gene lookup returns CDR1 SGHVS and CDR2 FQNEAQ. The CDR3 extends over 16 amino acids. The CDR3 nucleotides are TGTGCGGCACCAAGGACAGGGGGCGCCAGCAATCAGCCCCAGCATTTT. Amino acid sequence: CAAPRTGGASNQPQHF.

This clonotype was found a few times. The chain joins TRBV29-1 to TRBJ2-2; 8 bases align to TRBD1. Germline V gives CDR1 SQVTM, CDR2 ANQGSEA. This CDR3 has 16 amino acids. The V segment lost 0 bases and the J segment 5 bases; nucleotides outside the gene matches: 8. The CDR3 nucleotides read TGCAGCGTTGAAGATCGCCAGGGGGCGGAGACCGGGGAGCTGTTTTTT. Protein product: CSVEDRQGAETGELFF.

In this sample, this clonotype turned up a few times. The chain couples TRBV29-1 to TRBJ2-5; D ambiguous. Germline V gene lookup returns CDR1 SQVTM and CDR2 ANQGSEA. CDR3 length: 14 residues. Trimming pared 0 bases from V and 5 bases from J, leaving 13 bases between. CDR3 region: CSVEDYDPGETQYF. The CDR3 coding sequence is TGCAGCGTTGAAGATTATGACCCGGGCGAGACCCAGTACTTC. The entire variable domain, with the rest obtained from reference TRBV29-1 and TRBJ2-5, is as follows: SAVISQKPSRDICQRGTSLTIQCQVDSQVTMMFWYRQQPGQSLTLIATANQGSEATYESGFVIDKFPISRPNLTFSTLTVSNMSPEDSSIYLCSVEDYDPGETQYFGPGTRLLVL.

This clonotype was seen more than once but under ten times. The rearrangement links TRBV5-1 to TRBJ2-3; possibly TRBD1 for D (7 bases). The ends were cut back, 7 bases at V and 3 bases at J, with 21 bases in the middle. Germline lookup yields CDR1 SGHRS and CDR2 YFSETQ. This CDR3 comprises 16 residues. CDR3: CASAVSGRGETDTQYF. The CDR3 region has the DNA TGCGCCAGCGCCGTCTCGGGCAGGGGGGAGACAGATACGCAGTATTTT.

The chain uses TRBV6-4 and TRBJ2-1; no reliable D call. The CDR3 covers 16 residues. Germline loops: CDR1 MRHNA, CDR2 SNTAGT. Deletions cut 6 bases from V and 7 bases from J, with 22 bases between. CDR3 DNA: TGTGCCAGCAGCGAGCTCAAGTGTACCCGATGGAATGAGCAGTTCTTC. Amino acid sequence: CASSELKCTRWNEQFF.

This rearrangement joins TRBV5-4 to TRBJ1-6; D is undetermined. Germline V gene data show CDR1 as SGHNT and CDR2 as YYREEE (reference sequence). This CDR3 comprises 17 residues. V was trimmed by 4 bases and J by 2 bases, leaving 16 bases between them. The CDR3 here is CASSRRGVGAYNSPLHF. The CDR3 nucleotides read TGTGCCAGCAGCCGCCGAGGTGTTGGGGCCTATAATTCACCCCTCCACTTT.

The chain has TRBV9 and TRBJ2-3; possible D gene TRBD1, 6 bases. The CDR3 runs to 14 residues. V was cut by 0 bases and J by 2 bases, with 7 bases left in between. Germline CDR1 and CDR2: SGDLS and YYNGEE. CDR3: CASSVGGLTDTQYF. The CDR3 coding sequence is TGTGCCAGCAGCGTAGGGGGGCTCACAGATACGCAGTATTTT.

This clonotype was detected only a few times. In DNA, the CDR3 is TGTGCCACCAGTGATCCGACAGGGACCGATGACATTCAGTACTTC. Translating it yields CATSDPTGTDDIQYF. The chain has TRBV24-1 and TRBJ2-4, with 7 bases matching TRBD1. CDR1 KGHDR and CDR2 SFDVKD come from the germline V gene. The trim removed 3 bases at V and 8 bases at J, leaving 9 bases unmatched. The CDR3 extends over 15 amino acids.

DNA for the CDR3: TGCGCCAGCAGCCCAGGGACCCCAAATTCACCCCTCCACTTT. Amino acids: CASSPGTPNSPLHF. This chain links TRBV4-3 with TRBJ1-6; D perhaps matches TRBD1 (5 bases). Trimming cost V 4 bases and J 7 bases, with 11 bases left between them. CDR1 and CDR2 (germline): LGHNA, YSLEER. The CDR3 sequence is 14 residues long.

The rearrangement joins TRBV7-2 to TRBJ1-6; D is uncertain. The CDR3 sequence is 16 residues long. V lost 1 base, J lost 8 bases, and 15 bases lay in between. The germline V gene has CDR1 SGHTA and CDR2 FQGNSA. The CDR3 is CASSLDPLAGHSPLHF. Written as DNA, the CDR3 is TGTGCCAGCAGCTTAGACCCACTTGCCGGGCATTCACCCCTCCACTTT. Supplemented by reference TRBV7-2 and TRBJ1-6, the full variable domain reads GAGVSQSPSNKVTEKGKDVELRCDPISGHTALYWYRQSLGQGLEFLIYFQGNSAPDKSGLPSDRFSAERTGGSVSTLTIQRTQQEDSAVYLCASSLDPLAGHSPLHFGNGTRLTVT.

The chain combines TRBV6-6 with TRBJ2-3; TRBD1 matches at 9 bases. The CDR3 is made up of 17 amino acids. In germline, CDR1 is MNHNY, CDR2 SVGAGI (reference sequence). The J segment lost 0 bases and the V segment lost 2 bases, leaving 6 bases of the junction unmatched. The CDR3 region is CASSYGTGGLSTDTQYF. The CDR3 DNA sequence: TGTGCCAGCAGTTACGGCACAGGGGGCCTTAGCACAGATACGCAGTATTTT.

This clonotype was seen a few times. This chain uses TRBV5-1 with TRBJ2-2, with D hard to call. V dropped 6 bases and J dropped 7 bases, with 16 bases sitting between them. CDR3 length equals 14 residues. Germline CDR1 SGHRS, CDR2 YFSETQ. The CDR3 nucleotides are TGCGCCAGCATCCCTTCCCCAGCCATCGGGGAGCTGTTTTTT. Its protein is CASIPSPAIGELFF.

In this sample, this clonotype turned up a few times. The chain links TRBV6-5 to TRBJ2-1; D gene uncertain. The CDR3 runs to 13 residues. Between the trimmed V and J ends, which lost 2 bases and 10 bases, there was a span of 12 bases. Germline CDR1 is MNHEY and CDR2 is SVGAGI. The CDR3 protein is CASSYQGSREQFF. The CDR3 region has the DNA TGTGCCAGCAGTTACCAAGGTAGCCGGGAGCAGTTCTTC.

The chain links TRBV2 to TRBJ1-1; no clear D. The germline V and J ends were trimmed by 7 bases and 0 bases, with 9 bases remaining between them. The CDR3 runs 13 residues. The germline V gene encodes CDR1 SNHLY and CDR2 FYNNEI. CDR3 sequence (DNA): TGTGCCAGCACAATCTTAATGAACACTGAAGCTTTCTTT. Protein product: CASTILMNTEAFF.

The chain uses TRBV20-1 and TRBJ1-2; 8 bases align to TRBD1. V shed 2 bases, J shed 4 bases, and the junction held 12 bases outside the gene matches. CDR3 length: 16 amino acids. The germline V gene has CDR1 DFQATT and CDR2 SNEGSKA (reference sequence). CDR3 sequence reads: CSARSMGQVPRYGYTF. For the CDR3, the DNA is TGCAGTGCTAGAAGTATGGGACAGGTACCCCGCTATGGCTACACCTTC.

The chain joins TRBV7-2 to TRBJ1-5, with TRBD1 matching over 9 bases. The CDR3 has 14 residues. With 5 bases clipped from V and 7 bases from J, the junction kept 6 bases outside the gene matches. The germline CDR1 and CDR2 sequences are SGHTA and FQGNSA. CDR3 region: CASSHGTGIQPQHF. The CDR3 region has the DNA TGTGCCAGCAGCCACGGGACAGGGATACAGCCCCAGCATTTT.

The gene calls are TRBV5-1 and TRBJ1-1; D ambiguous. The CDR3 is made up of 15 amino acids. V lost 4 bases to trimming and J lost 5 bases, with 18 bases between them. Germline loops: CDR1 SGHRS, CDR2 YFSETQ. DNA of the CDR3: TGCGCCAGCAGCGGCAACGGGGTGTCCCCGACTGAAGCTTTCTTT. Protein: CASSGNGVSPTEAFF.

This clonotype turned up a few times. The gene calls are TRBV20-1 and TRBJ2-7; 7 nucleotides agree with TRBD1. The CDR3 is 14 amino acids. V lost 5 bases and J lost 0; bases outside the gene matches: 7. The germline CDR1 and CDR2 sequences are DFQATT and SNEGSKA (reference sequence). The CDR3 region has the DNA TGCAGTGCTTCCGGGACAGAGAGCTCCTACGAGCAGTACGTC. The encoded protein is CSASGTESSYEQYV.

This clonotype has a handful of counts. This rearrangement joins TRBV7-6 to TRBJ1-4; D not certain. The CDR3 has 15 amino acids. Germline V gene data show CDR1 as SGHVS and CDR2 as FNYEAQ. V was cut by 1 base and J by 7 bases, with 13 bases left in between. The CDR3 loop is CASSLGPEGGEKLFF. The CDR3 coding sequence is TGTGCCAGCAGCTTAGGACCCGAGGGCGGTGAAAAACTGTTTTTT.

The chain carries TRBV4-3 and TRBJ1-3; TRBD1 matches 9 bases. J was trimmed by 3 bases and V by 5 bases; bases with no gene match: 5. Per germline, CDR1 LGHNA and CDR2 YSLEER. CDR3 length: 15 residues. The CDR3 DNA reads as TGCGCCAGCAGCAAGGGACAGGGAAATGGAAACACCATATATTTT. It codes for CASSKGQGNGNTIYF.

The genes are TRBV5-1 and TRBJ2-7; D is ambiguous. From germline, CDR1 is SGHRS and CDR2 YFSETQ. Trimming pared 3 bases from V and 4 bases from J, leaving 11 bases between. This CDR3 region has 13 residues. The CDR3 nucleotides are TGCGCCAGCAGCTCCGGGTGGGGATACGAGCAGTACTTC. Translating it yields CASSSGWGYEQYF.

The V gene is TRBV12-3 or TRBV12-4, the J gene TRBJ2-7; 8 bases match TRBD1. This CDR3 has 14 residues. V dropped 7 bases and J dropped 1; count of bases not matched to a gene: 6. CDR3 nucleotide sequence: TGTGCCAGCACTGACAGGGGTACGTCCTACGAGCAGTACTTC. It codes for CASTDRGTSYEQYF.

This rearrangement joins TRBV18 to TRBJ2-1; D gene uncertain. The CDR3 is made up of 15 amino acids. Germline V gene data show CDR1 as KGHSH and CDR2 as LQKENI. Trimming took 5 bases from V and 0 from J, leaving 11 bases between them. The CDR3 protein is CASSVSKSSYNEQFF. CDR3 DNA sequence: TGTGCCAGCTCAGTCTCTAAGAGCTCCTACAATGAGCAGTTCTTC.

This clonotype was detected only a few times. The genes are TRBV5-1 and TRBJ2-3; D is perhaps TRBD2 (5 bases). The CDR3 has 14 residues. V was cut by 2 bases and J by 2 bases, with 9 bases left in between. From germline, CDR1 is SGHRS and CDR2 YFSETQ. CDR3 bases: TGCGCCAGCAGCTTTCGACGGGACACAGATACGCAGTATTTT. Its protein product is CASSFRRDTDTQYF.

This clonotype was counted a few times. CDR3 in amino acids: CSARDRGQPQHF. In DNA, the CDR3 is TGCAGTGCTAGGGACAGGGGTCAGCCCCAGCATTTT. The chain combines TRBV20-1 with TRBJ1-5, with 9 bases that match TRBD1. This CDR3 spans 12 amino acids. CDR1 is DFQATT and CDR2 is SNEGSKA in the germline V gene (reference sequence). Trimming took 3 bases from V and 6 from J; bases not matched to a gene: 0.

This clonotype was picked up a small number of times. This chain links TRBV4-3 with TRBJ2-7; D uncertain. The V and J ends lost 0 bases and 3 bases respectively, with 12 bases between them. Germline CDR1 and CDR2: LGHNA and YSLEER. This CDR3 spans 15 amino acids. The CDR3 sequence is CASSQDMQENYEQYF. As DNA, the CDR3 is TGCGCCAGCAGCCAAGATATGCAGGAGAACTACGAGCAGTACTTC.